This entry is about one TCR beta chain. Its antigen remains unidentified. This entry comes from a study of Graves' ophthalmopathy and Graves' hyperthyroidism. Broader study findings: Among thyroid clonotypes expanded above 0.001 frequency, most also appeared in blood.

From germline, CDR1 is MDHEN and CDR2 SYDVKM. The V and J ends lost 6 bases and 4 bases, in that order; junction bases with no gene match: 10. This CDR3 has 15 amino acids. TCR beta CDR3 amplification used RNA transcripts. An initial RT-PCR round employing HTBI primers preceded a second-round multiplex PCR. TCRdb recomputed calls from the multiplex PCR reads with MiXCR, one row per CDR3 protein. Here the sample spans under 200,000 distinct CDR3 sequences, about 40% being singletons. The chain recombines TRBV28 with TRBJ2-7, with 9 nucleotides matching TRBD1. The sequencing sample was made of peripheral blood. This TCR was sampled from a woman aged 40-49 years with Graves' ophthalmopathy. For the CDR3, the DNA is TGTGCCAGCAGCACCGGGGGGACAGGGCTGTACGAGCAGTACTTC. Translation gives CASSTGGTGLYEQYF.